Following are 32 T cell receptor beta chains from one sample sequenced in a study of Tregs in tolerant kidney transplant recipients. Clones were read by immunoSEQ multiplex PCR, and TCRdb kept only the in-frame ones, dropping some. The sample comprises some 55,000 clones, roughly 88% of which are singletons, and around 2.3% rests with the top ten. The sequenced sample was Tregs from blood, obtained before the transplant. These TCRs come from a human donor who received a combined kidney and bone marrow transplant.

For this clone: A junction boundary mismatches the germline segment, possibly from a read error. This chain connects TRBV6-5 to TRBJ2-7; D is tentatively TRBD1 or TRBD2 (5 bases each). This CDR3 comprises 12 residues. CDR1 is MNHEY and CDR2 is SVGAGI in the germline V gene. CDR3 sequence reads: CASTYRGSRRGF. The DNA for the CDR3 is TGTGCCAGCACCTACCGGGGCTCGCGGCGAGGCTTC.

The V call is TRBV5-5, the J call TRBJ1-3; D gene unclear. The CDR3 spans 13 residues. V dropped 4 bases and J dropped 0 bases, with 5 bases sitting between them. Germline CDR1 reads SGHKS; CDR2 reads YYEKEE (reference sequence). CDR3 loop: CASSPSSGNTIYF. As DNA, the CDR3 is TGTGCCAGCAGCCCAAGCTCTGGAAACACCATATATTTT.

CDR3 residues: CASSLAVAGGEQYF. CDR3 coding DNA: TGTGCCAGCAGCTTGGCAGTAGCAGGGGGGGAGCAGTACTTC. This rearrangement joins TRBV7-9 to TRBJ2-7, with a tentative D call TRBD1 (7 bases). V lost 3 bases to trimming and J lost 7 bases, with 16 bases between them. Germline V CDR1 and CDR2: SEHNR, FQNEAQ (reference sequence). The length of the CDR3 is 14 residues.

J is TRBJ2-2 and V is TRBV19; D is perhaps TRBD2 (6 bases). Per germline, CDR1 LNHDA and CDR2 SQIVND (reference sequence). The germline V and J ends were trimmed by 8 bases and 7 bases, with 17 bases remaining between them. The CDR3 spans 14 residues. The CDR3 DNA follows: TGTGCCAGTTGGGAGGAGAAGGGAGTCGGGGAGCTGTTTTTT. Translating it yields CASWEEKGVGELFF.

V usage is TRBV20-1 and J usage is TRBJ1-1; D may be TRBD1 (5 bases). There are 11 residues in the CDR3. CDR1 is DFQATT and CDR2 is SNEGSKA in the germline V gene (reference sequence). V shed 6 bases and J shed 7 bases, with 12 bases lying between them. CDR3 sequence (DNA): TGCAGTGCCTCCGGGGGAATTGAAGCTTTCTTT. It yields the protein CSASGGIEAFF.

The CDR3 protein is CASSSGLGTGEEKLFF. CDR3 DNA sequence: TGTGCCAGCAGTTCGGGATTGGGGACAGGGGAAGAAAAACTGTTTTTT. The V call is TRBV27, the J call TRBJ1-4, with 10 bases aligning to TRBD1. The CDR3 runs 16 residues. Germline assignment: CDR1 MNHEY and CDR2 SMNVEV (reference sequence). Trimming removed 4 bases from V and 8 bases from J; junction bases left unmatched: 10.

About this clone itself: The junction shows a germline mismatch at one end, possibly a read error. The rearrangement uses TRBV7-9 and TRBJ2-1; the match to TRBD2 covers 8 bases. Germline values: CDR1 SEHNR, CDR2 FQNEAQ (reference sequence). This CDR3 comprises 15 residues. The CDR3, as DNA: TGCGCCAGCAGCCTCCGACTAGCGAACTACAATGAGCAGTTCTTC. Protein sequence: CASSLRLANYNEQFF. The full variable domain, completed using reference TRBV7-9 and TRBJ2-1, is DTGVSQNPRHKITKRGQNVTFRCDPISEHNRLYWYRQTLGQGPEFLTYFQNEAQLEKSRLLSDRFSAERPKGSFSTLEIQRTEQGDSAMYLCASSLRLANYNEQFFGPGTRLTVL.

This clone occurred once. This chain joins TRBV2 and TRBJ2-7, with 10 positions matching TRBD2. The CDR3 is 15 residues long. V lost 5 bases to trimming and J lost 2 bases; unmatched junction nucleotides: 6. CDR1 and CDR2 (germline): SNHLY, FYNNEI. The CDR3 region has the DNA TGTGCCAGCAGTTCCCAGCGGGGGGGCCCCTACGAGCAGTACTTC. It specifies CASSSQRGGPYEQYF.

The chain combines TRBV20-1 with TRBJ2-7; D remains ambiguous. The V end was cut by 0 bases, the J end by 4 bases, with 4 bases between. The CDR3 has 11 residues. In germline, CDR1 is DFQATT, CDR2 SNEGSKA (reference sequence). In DNA, the CDR3 is TGCAGTGCTAGAGAAACATACGAGCAGTACTTC. It codes for CSARETYEQYF.

The V gene is TRBV9, the J gene TRBJ1-6; 8 positions match TRBD1. Germline V CDR1 and CDR2: SGDLS, YYNGEE. CDR3 size: 18 residues. The trim removed 0 bases at V and 4 bases at J, leaving 9 bases unmatched. The CDR3 reads CASSVAAAGGSYNSPLHF. The CDR3 DNA sequence: TGTGCCAGCAGCGTAGCGGCGGCAGGGGGCTCGTATAATTCACCCCTCCACTTT.

This chain links TRBV7-6 with TRBJ2-5; weak D call: TRBD1 (5 bases). Trimming stripped 0 bases from V and 5 bases from J, with 10 bases between. CDR1 and CDR2 from the germline V gene are SGHVS and FNYEAQ. The CDR3 spans 14 residues. The CDR3 loop is CASSLAGSGETQYF. The DNA of the CDR3 is TGTGCCAGCAGCTTAGCGGGGTCAGGGGAGACCCAGTACTTC. Full variable domain (outside the CDR3, taken from reference TRBV7-6 and TRBJ2-5): GAGVSQSPRYKVTKRGQDVALRCDPISGHVSLYWYRQALGQGPEFLTYFNYEAQQDKSGLPNDRFSAERPEGSISTLTIQRTEQRDSAMYRCASSLAGSGETQYFGPGTRLLVL.

This clone was observed a few times. The chain uses TRBV7-8 and TRBJ1-3; a possible D gene is TRBD1 (6 bases). V lost 4 bases, J lost 0 bases, and 13 bases lay in between. This CDR3 contains 16 residues. From germline, CDR1 is SGHVS and CDR2 FQNEAQ. CDR3 sequence (DNA): TGTGCCAGCAGCTCCTGGACAGCATTCTCTGGAAACACCATATATTTT. Its protein product is CASSSWTAFSGNTIYF. The whole variable domain, filled in from reference TRBV7-8 and TRBJ1-3, reads GAGVSQSPRYKVAKRGQDVALRCDPISGHVSLFWYQQALGQGPEFLTYFQNEAQLDKSGLPSDRFFAERPEGSVSTLKIQRTQQEDSAVYLCASSSWTAFSGNTIYFGEGSWLTVV.

V usage is TRBV10-3 and J usage is TRBJ2-3; D may be TRBD1 (5 bases). The ends were cut back, 3 bases at V and 0 bases at J, with 10 bases in the middle. CDR3 size: 15 residues. Germline loops: CDR1 ENHRY, CDR2 SYGVKD. In DNA, the CDR3 is TGTGCCATCAGTGACATGGACACTAGCACAGATACGCAGTATTTT. Its translation: CAISDMDTSTDTQYF.

V gene TRBV11-3 combines with J gene TRBJ2-7; D is possibly TRBD1 (6 bases). The CDR3 sequence is 13 residues long. In germline, CDR1 is SGHNT, CDR2 YENEEA. Trimming took 3 bases from V and 4 from J, leaving 10 bases between them. The CDR3: CASSFSQGYEQYF. CDR3 sequence (DNA): TGTGCCAGCAGCTTCTCTCAGGGGTACGAGCAGTACTTC.

The V gene is TRBV7-8, the J gene TRBJ2-1; a possible D gene is TRBD2 (6 bases). The ends were cut back, 2 bases at V and 10 bases at J, with 18 bases in the middle. From germline, CDR1 is SGHVS and CDR2 FQNEAQ. This CDR3 is built from 15 residues. CDR3 nucleotide sequence: TGTGCCAGCAGCTTAACGCCTTCGGGGGAATTCGAGCAGTTCTTC. This translates into CASSLTPSGEFEQFF.

This chain uses TRBV7-9 with TRBJ2-3, with D possibly TRBD1 on 6 matching bases. The CDR3 spans 16 residues. V dropped 3 bases and J dropped 0 bases, with 13 bases sitting between them. Germline V gene lookup returns CDR1 SEHNR and CDR2 FQNEAQ (reference sequence). CDR3 sequence reads: CASSFPTGTSTDTQYF. CDR3 coding DNA: TGTGCCAGCAGCTTCCCGACAGGCACCAGCACAGATACGCAGTATTTT.

V is TRBV7-2 and J is TRBJ2-7, with D perhaps TRBD1 or TRBD2 (6 bases each). V dropped 4 bases and J dropped 4 bases, with 26 bases sitting between them. This CDR3 region has 18 residues. Germline CDR1 is SGHTA and CDR2 is FQGNSA. The chain's CDR3 is CASSSQYLWGAYKYEQYF. Here the CDR3 DNA reads TGTGCCAGCAGCTCGCAGTACTTATGGGGGGCATATAAGTACGAGCAGTACTTC.

The CDR3: CASSLVRNTEAFF. Written as DNA, the CDR3 is TGTGCCAGCAGCTTAGTTCGGAACACTGAAGCTTTCTTT. The chain carries TRBV7-2 and TRBJ1-1; the D is unclear. The CDR3 is made up of 13 amino acids. Germline V gene data show CDR1 as SGHTA and CDR2 as FQGNSA. V was cut by 1 base and J by 1 base, with 4 bases left in between.

V and J are TRBV5-1 and TRBJ1-1, with a weak D call TRBD1 (5 bases). This CDR3 has 14 residues. Germline loops: CDR1 SGHRS, CDR2 YFSETQ. V lost 7 bases to trimming and J lost 0 bases, with 13 bases between them. The CDR3 DNA is TGCGCCAGCCGACCGACAGAAGTGAACACTGAAGCTTTCTTT. Its protein is CASRPTEVNTEAFF.

The chain carries TRBV20-1 and TRBJ2-5, with D unclear. This CDR3 has 10 amino acids. V was clipped by 2 bases and J by 2 bases, with 0 bases between them. Germline assignment: CDR1 DFQATT and CDR2 SNEGSKA (reference sequence). CDR3 sequence (DNA): TGCAGTGCTAGACAAGAGACCCAGTACTTC. This codes for CSARQETQYF.

The J gene is TRBJ2-5, the V gene TRBV6-5, with 7 bases identical to TRBD1. The J call is uncertain, as TRBJ2-7 better fits the DNA end. CDR1 is MNHEY and CDR2 is SVGAGI in the germline V gene. This CDR3 spans 14 amino acids. The CDR3 region has the DNA TGTGCCAGCAGTTTACAGGGGACCGGCTACGAGCAGTACTTC. Translation: CASSLQGTGYEQYF.

The rearrangement joins TRBV19 to TRBJ1-1, with 8 bases aligning to TRBD1. Germline CDR1 and CDR2: LNHDA and SQIVND (reference sequence). The CDR3 loop spans 16 amino acids. J was trimmed by 0 bases and V by 5 bases; bases with no gene match: 8. In nucleotides, the CDR3 is TGTGCCAGTAGTCCCCAGGGGGCCGCCCTGAACACTGAAGCTTTCTTT. It yields the protein CASSPQGAALNTEAFF.

Details on this clone: This same CDR3 is encoded by further DNA sequences in the sample. The chain has TRBV5-6 and TRBJ2-4; D may be TRBD2 (6 bases). This CDR3 is 14 amino acids long. CDR1 is SGHDT, CDR2 YYEEEE, per germline. Trimming shortened V by 4 bases and J by 0 bases, and 8 bases separated the two germline ends. The chain's CDR3 is CASSLRGAKNIQYF. CDR3 bases: TGTGCCAGCAGCCTGCGGGGAGCCAAAAACATTCAGTACTTC.

This chain uses TRBV19 with TRBJ1-5, with D possibly being TRBD1 (6 bases). This CDR3 is built from 15 residues. V was shortened by 7 bases and J by 1 base, with 14 bases between the two germline ends. Germline V CDR1 and CDR2: LNHDA, SQIVND (reference sequence). The CDR3 spells CASTSGATSNQPQHF. For the CDR3, the DNA is TGTGCCAGTACCTCGGGGGCTACGAGCAATCAGCCCCAGCATTTT.

The chain carries TRBV15 and TRBJ2-5, with D unresolved. Germline V gene lookup returns CDR1 LNHNV and CDR2 YYDKDF (reference sequence). This CDR3 has 13 amino acids. Trimming shortened V by 1 base and J by 4 bases, and 7 bases separated the two germline ends. The CDR3 loop reads CATSRGGGETQYF. CDR3 DNA: TGTGCCACCAGCAGAGGCGGTGGAGAGACCCAGTACTTC.

For the CDR3, the DNA is TGTGCCAGCAGCCCGCCGGGACTAGCGGCGATCACAGATACGCAGTATTTT. As protein: CASSPPGLAAITDTQYF. J is TRBJ2-3 and V is TRBV5-4, with TRBD2 matching over 11 bases. V lost 4 bases to trimming and J lost 2 bases; unmatched junction nucleotides: 9. The germline V gene encodes CDR1 SGHNT and CDR2 YYREEE (reference sequence). This CDR3 is 17 amino acids long.

The rearrangement uses TRBV27 and TRBJ2-5, with a tentative D call TRBD2 (6 bases). Deletions cut 4 bases from V and 0 bases from J, with 15 bases between. CDR3 length: 16 residues. Germline CDR1 is MNHEY and CDR2 is SMNVEV (reference sequence). This chain's CDR3 is CASSSGARFYQETQYF. In nucleotides, the CDR3 is TGTGCCAGCAGTTCGGGAGCGAGGTTTTACCAAGAGACCCAGTACTTC.

The chain couples TRBV5-1 to TRBJ1-6; tentatively, D is TRBD1 (6 bases). Trimming took 2 bases from V and 9 from J, leaving 9 bases between them. This CDR3 region has 13 residues. Germline V gene lookup returns CDR1 SGHRS and CDR2 YFSETQ. The CDR3 DNA reads as TGCGCCAGCAGCTTCGGGACAATTTCACCCCTCCACTTT. It yields the protein CASSFGTISPLHF.

The CDR3 is CASSTGTSGSIYEQYF. The DNA of the CDR3 is TGTGCCAGCAGCACTGGGACTAGCGGGAGTATATACGAGCAGTACTTC. The gene calls are TRBV11-2 and TRBJ2-7, with TRBD2 matching over 14 bases. J lost 4 bases, V lost 5 bases, and 7 bases had no gene match. The CDR3 has 16 amino acids. CDR1 is SGHAT, CDR2 FQNNGV, per germline.

By frequency in the sample, this clone is medium-sized. The rearrangement joins TRBV4-1 to TRBJ1-4; D ambiguous. Looked up from germline, CDR1 is MGHRA and CDR2 is YSYEKL. The ends were cut back, 4 bases at V and 5 bases at J, with 20 bases in the middle. This CDR3 contains 17 residues. This chain's CDR3 is CASSLSVGSKPNEKLFF. CDR3 DNA sequence: TGCGCCAGCAGCCTGTCTGTGGGGTCCAAACCCAATGAAAAACTGTTTTTT.

The chain combines TRBV19 with TRBJ2-3; unclear D gene. The CDR3 sequence is 15 residues long. The germline V gene has CDR1 LNHDA and CDR2 SQIVND (reference sequence). Trimming removed 7 bases at V and 0 bases at J, with 14 bases between. CDR3 in DNA: TGTGCCAGTACCAATAGGGCCCAAAGCACAGATACGCAGTATTTT. It yields the protein CASTNRAQSTDTQYF.

This chain links TRBV5-1 with TRBJ1-2; tentatively, D is TRBD1 (5 bases). Germline V gene sequence: CDR1 SGHRS, CDR2 YFSETQ. V dropped 5 bases and J dropped 1 base, with 12 bases sitting between them. The CDR3 consists of 14 residues. CDR3 in DNA: TGCGCCAGCAGTCATCAGGGAGGTAACTATGGCTACACCTTC. Encoded protein: CASSHQGGNYGYTF. Drawing the rest from reference TRBV5-1 and TRBJ1-2, the complete variable domain is KAGVTQTPRYLIKTRGQQVTLSCSPISGHRSVSWYQQTPGQGLQFLFEYFSETQRNKGNFPGRFSGRQFSNSRSEMNVSTLELGDSALYLCASSHQGGNYGYTFGSGTRLTVV.